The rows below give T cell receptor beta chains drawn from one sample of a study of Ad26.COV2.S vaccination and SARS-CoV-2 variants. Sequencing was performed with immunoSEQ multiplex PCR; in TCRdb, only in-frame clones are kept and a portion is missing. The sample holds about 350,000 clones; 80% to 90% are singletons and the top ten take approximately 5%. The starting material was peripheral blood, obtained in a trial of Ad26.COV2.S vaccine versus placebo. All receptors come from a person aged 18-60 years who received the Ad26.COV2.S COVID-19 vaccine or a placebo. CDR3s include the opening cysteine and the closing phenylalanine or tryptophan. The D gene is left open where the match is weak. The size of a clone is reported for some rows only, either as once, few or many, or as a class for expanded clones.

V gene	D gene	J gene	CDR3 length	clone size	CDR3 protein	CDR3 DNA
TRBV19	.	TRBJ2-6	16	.	CASSIPGLTGANVLTF	TGTGCCAGTAGTATACCAGGGCTGACTGGGGCCAACGTCCTGACTTTC
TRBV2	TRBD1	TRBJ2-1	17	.	CASSGTGDLAPSDEQFF	TGTGCCAGCAGCGGAACAGGGGACCTAGCACCCTCCGATGAGCAGTTCTTC
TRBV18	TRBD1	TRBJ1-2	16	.	CASSPSRAGGEGGYTF	TGTGCCAGCTCACCCTCCCGGGCAGGGGGCGAAGGTGGCTACACCTTC
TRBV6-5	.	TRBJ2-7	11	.	CASRGGYEQYF	TGTGCCAGCAGAGGCGGCTACGAGCAGTACTTC
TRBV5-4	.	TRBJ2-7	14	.	CASSHNAFSYEQYF	TGTGCCAGCAGCCATAACGCTTTTTCCTACGAGCAGTACTTC
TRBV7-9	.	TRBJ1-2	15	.	CASSGVDSRNYGYTF	TGTGCCAGCAGCGGAGTAGACAGCCGGAACTATGGCTACACCTTC
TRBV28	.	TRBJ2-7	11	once	CASSRTYEQYF	TGTGCCAGCAGCAGAACTTACGAGCAGTACTTC
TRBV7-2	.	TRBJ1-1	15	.	CASSLDFRRNTEAFF	TGTGCCAGCAGCTTAGATTTTCGCAGAAACACTGAAGCTTTCTTT
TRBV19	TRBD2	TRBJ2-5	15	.	CASSRGRGWGETQYF	TGTGCCAGTAGTAGAGGGAGGGGCTGGGGAGAGACCCAGTACTTC
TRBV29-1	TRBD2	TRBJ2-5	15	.	CSVPRWTSKQETQYF	TGCAGCGTGCCACGTTGGACTAGCAAACAAGAGACCCAGTACTTC
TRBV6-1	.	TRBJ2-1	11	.	CASSEAQEQFF	TGTGCCAGCAGTGAAGCGCAAGAGCAGTTCTTC
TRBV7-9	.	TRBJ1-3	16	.	CASSSQQIYSGNTIYF	TGTGCCAGCAGCTCCCAGCAGATCTACTCTGGAAACACCATATATTTT
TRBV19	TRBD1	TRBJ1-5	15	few	CASRLDRGLNQPQHF	TGTGCCAGTAGATTGGACAGGGGGCTCAATCAGCCCCAGCATTTT
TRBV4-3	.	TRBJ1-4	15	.	CASSQQRGAYEKLFF	TGCGCCAGCAGCCAACAGCGGGGCGCTTATGAAAAACTGTTTTTT
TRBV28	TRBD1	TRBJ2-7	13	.	CASSPGQGYEQYF	TGTGCCAGCAGCCCCGGACAGGGCTACGAGCAGTACTTC
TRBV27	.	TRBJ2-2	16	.	CASSLSRTVDTGELFF	TGTGCCAGCAGTTTATCCCGGACAGTGGACACCGGGGAGCTGTTTTTT